Presented here are 7 T cell receptor beta chains from one specimen sequenced in a study of T cells in tumors after PD-1 blockade (dated by TCRdb to between 2017 and 2020). Libraries were built with the immunoSEQ multiplex PCR assay. TCRdb re-hosts the immuneACCESS table, in-frame sequences only. Its copies lack some clones; in the studies checked, an unresolved V gene accounts for under half of them, and the cause for the rest is not known. The sample table lists 9,100 or so clones, 50% to 65% of them with a count of one. The ten largest account for 3.5% to 5% of the sample. The time point label for this specimen denotes: after anti-PD-1 therapy. Sample: tumor tissue, taken after anti-PD-1 treatment. The receptors come from a human donor with basal cell carcinoma.

The chain combines TRBV7-9 with TRBJ1-5, with D maybe TRBD1 (6 bases). CDR3 length equals 15 residues. CDR1 is SEHNR, CDR2 FQNEAQ, per germline (reference sequence). Trimming stripped 0 bases from V and 7 bases from J, with 13 bases between. The CDR3 DNA reads as TGTGCCAGCAGCTTAGCGGGCAGGGGTAACCAGCCCCAGCATTTT. Its protein product is CASSLAGRGNQPQHF. Supplemented by reference TRBV7-9 and TRBJ1-5, the full variable domain reads DTGVSQNPRHKITKRGQNVTFRCDPISEHNRLYWYRQTLGQGPEFLTYFQNEAQLEKSRLLSDRFSAERPKGSFSTLEIQRTEQGDSAMYLCASSLAGRGNQPQHFGDGTRLSIL.

J is TRBJ1-1 and V is TRBV12-3 or TRBV12-4, with D unclear. The CDR3 extends over 13 amino acids. V lost 2 bases and J lost 3, with 7 bases in between. The CDR3 sequence is CASSLIGDTEAFF. The CDR3 DNA is TGTGCCAGCAGTTTAATCGGGGACACTGAAGCTTTCTTT.

The CDR3 DNA sequence: TGTGCCAGCAGCTTAGCGAGCTCCTACGAGCAGTACTTC. Amino acid sequence: CASSLASSYEQYF. The chain carries TRBV7-6 and TRBJ2-7; D not certain. The V and J ends lost 0 bases and 0 bases respectively, with 3 bases between them. This CDR3 region has 13 residues. CDR1 is SGHVS, CDR2 FNYEAQ, per germline.

This clone was detected a few times. The V call is TRBV7-9, the J call TRBJ2-3, with TRBD1 matching over 8 bases. The CDR3 contains 15 residues. Per the germline V gene, CDR1 is SEHNR and CDR2 is FQNEAQ (reference sequence). The J segment lost 5 bases and the V segment lost 1 base, leaving 5 bases of the junction unmatched. CDR3 sequence (DNA): TGTGCCAGCAGCTTAGGGACAGGGTTTTTAGATACGCAGTATTTT. This sequence encodes CASSLGTGFLDTQYF.

A few counts support this clone. CDR3 residues: CASSSSLATTYNEQFF. As DNA, the CDR3 is TGTGCCAGCAGTTCCTCCTTAGCGACCACTTACAATGAGCAGTTCTTC. The chain is built from TRBV6-5 and TRBJ2-1; a weak D match, TRBD2 (5 bases). The CDR3 spans 16 residues. V was clipped by 4 bases and J by 4 bases, with 17 bases between them. Germline lookup yields CDR1 MNHEY and CDR2 SVGAGI.

The chain is built from TRBV5-1 and TRBJ2-1; 9 nucleotides match TRBD1. Germline CDR1 is SGHRS and CDR2 is YFSETQ. The trim removed 3 bases at V and 4 bases at J, leaving 5 bases unmatched. The CDR3 covers 15 residues. The CDR3 DNA reads as TGCGCCAGCAGCTCTTACAGGGGGCATTACAATGAGCAGTTCTTC. Its protein is CASSSYRGHYNEQFF.

The V and J genes are TRBV2 and TRBJ2-1, with 8 bases that match TRBD2. With V trimmed by 7 bases and J by 7 bases, 12 bases remained unmatched. In germline, CDR1 is SNHLY, CDR2 FYNNEI. CDR3 length equals 15 residues. CDR3 sequence: CASNQRGTRANEQFF. The DNA of the CDR3 is TGTGCCAGCAACCAGCGGGGGACTCGGGCAAATGAGCAGTTCTTC.